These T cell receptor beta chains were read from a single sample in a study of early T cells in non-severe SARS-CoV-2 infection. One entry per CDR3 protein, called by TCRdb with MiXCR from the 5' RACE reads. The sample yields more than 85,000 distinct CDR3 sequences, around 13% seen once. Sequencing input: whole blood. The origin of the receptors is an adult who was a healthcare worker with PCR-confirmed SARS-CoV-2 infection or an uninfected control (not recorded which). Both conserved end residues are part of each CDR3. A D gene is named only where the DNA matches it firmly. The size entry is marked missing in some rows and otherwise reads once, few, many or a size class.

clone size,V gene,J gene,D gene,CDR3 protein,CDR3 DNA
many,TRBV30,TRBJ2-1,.,CAWRRGIVRNEQFF,TGTGCCTGGAGGCGCGGGATTGTGCGCAATGAGCAGTTCTTC
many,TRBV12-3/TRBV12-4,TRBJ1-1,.,CASSLAMNTEAFF,TGTGCCAGCAGTTTGGCTATGAACACTGAAGCTTTCTTT
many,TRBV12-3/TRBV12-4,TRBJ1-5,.,CASSQNAQPQHF,TGTGCCAGCAGTCAAAACGCTCAGCCCCAGCATTTT
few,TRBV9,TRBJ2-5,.,CASSGPGREAQYF,TGTGCCAGCAGCGGGCCGGGTCGAGAGGCCCAGTACTTC
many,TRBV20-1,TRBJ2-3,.,CSAIAGTSTDTQYF,TGCAGTGCGATCGCCGGGACTAGCACAGATACGCAGTATTTT
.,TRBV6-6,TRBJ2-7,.,CASSSGHPYEQYF,TGTGCCAGCAGTTCGGGGCACCCCTACGAGCAGTACTTC
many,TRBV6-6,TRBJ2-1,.,CASRSVQGGSVNEQFF,TGTGCCAGCAGGTCGGTCCAGGGGGGTAGTGTTAATGAGCAGTTCTTC
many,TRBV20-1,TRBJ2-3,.,CSARSGDTQYF,TGCAGTGCTAGGAGCGGAGATACGCAGTATTTT
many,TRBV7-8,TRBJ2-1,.,CASSSQDYIGEQFF,TGTGCCAGCAGCTCCCAGGACTATATAGGTGAGCAGTTCTTC
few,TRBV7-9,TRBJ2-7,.,CASSSGDGSYEQYF,TGTGCCAGCAGCTCCGGGGACGGGTCCTACGAGCAGTACTTC
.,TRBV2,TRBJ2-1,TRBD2,CASSEGTSGIDEQFF,TGTGCCAGCAGCGAAGGGACTAGCGGGATTGATGAGCAGTTCTTC